This T cell receptor (beta chain) was profiled in a study of shared clonotypes between healthy human individuals. CD45RO-negative cells were positively selected for CCR7, leaving out terminally differentiated effector memory CD45RA+ cells. Trimming cost V 3 bases and J 2 bases; bases outside gene matches: 8. Germline V lookup: CDR1 SGHRS, CDR2 YFSETQ. The CDR3 runs 16 residues. Assay execution took place at the deep level. Only in-frame clones appear in the TCRdb table, and some are missing; sequencing was by immunoSEQ multiplex PCR. This table holds approximately 740,000 clones, 80% to 95% found once.

This chain connects TRBV5-1 to TRBJ2-5; 9 bases match TRBD2. The sequenced sample was naive CD8+ T cells sorted from blood. This sequence originates from a man between 25 and 39 years old in good health. CDR3 in amino acids: CASSWVISGGQETQYF. The CDR3, as DNA: TGCGCCAGCAGCTGGGTGATTAGCGGGGGACAAGAGACCCAGTACTTC. Based on the CDR3 plus reference TRBV5-1 and TRBJ2-5, the full variable domain is KAGVTQTPRYLIKTRGQQVTLSCSPISGHRSVSWYQQTPGQGLQFLFEYFSETQRNKGNFPGRFSGRQFSNSRSEMNVSTLELGDSALYLCASSWVISGGQETQYFGPGTRLLVL.